These 30 T cell receptor beta chains were all obtained from the same sample, sequenced in a study of Ad26.COV2.S vaccination and SARS-CoV-2 variants. Assay: immunoSEQ multiplex PCR; the TCRdb copy retains only in-frame clones and omits some. The repertoire holds about 480,000 clones, with roughly 89% as singletons. Treatment defined: approximately 18 received Ad26.COV2.S at low or high dose, single or two shots; about 5 received placebo; per-sample allocation not given. The study sampled participants on day 63 after the first vaccine or placebo injection. Source: peripheral blood, taken in a trial of Ad26.COV2.S vaccine versus placebo. These receptors all come from a person between 18 and 65 years old who received the Ad26.COV2.S COVID-19 vaccine or a placebo.

This clone appeared once. This chain links TRBV18 with TRBJ2-1; TRBD1 aligns across 9 bases. Germline CDR1 KGHSH, CDR2 LQKENI. The CDR3 totals 14 residues. V shed 0 bases, J shed 8 bases, and the junction held 2 bases outside the gene matches. CDR3 sequence reads: CASSPPGQGDEQFF. CDR3 coding DNA: TGTGCCAGCTCACCACCGGGACAGGGAGATGAGCAGTTCTTC. Full variable domain (outside the CDR3, taken from reference TRBV18 and TRBJ2-1): NAGVMQNPRHLVRRRGQEARLRCSPMKGHSHVYWYRQLPEEGLKFMVYLQKENIIDESGMPKERFSAEFPKEGPSILRIQQVVRGDSAAYFCASSPPGQGDEQFFGPGTRLTVL.

In nucleotides, the CDR3 is TGTGCCTGGGGGAGGGACAGCTCCCCTGTAGGGCAGTACTTC. Translated, it gives CAWGRDSSPVGQYF. The genes are TRBV30 and TRBJ2-7; the D gene could be TRBD1 or TRBD2 (7 bases each). V was cut by 5 bases and J by 9 bases, with 23 bases left in between. The length of the CDR3 is 14 residues. From germline, CDR1 is GTSNPN and CDR2 SVGIG (reference sequence).

This clone turned up a few times. The rearrangement uses TRBV7-9 and TRBJ1-3, with D unresolved. Germline loops: CDR1 SEHNR, CDR2 FQNEAQ (reference sequence). The ends were cut back, 10 bases at V and 0 bases at J, with 13 bases in the middle. The CDR3 consists of 14 residues. CDR3: CATLHVSSGNTIYF. For the CDR3, the DNA is TGTGCCACCTTACACGTTTCCTCTGGAAACACCATATATTTT.

Of note for this clone: Other DNA sequences in this sample translate to the same CDR3. V is TRBV30 and J is TRBJ2-7, with D perhaps TRBD2 (5 bases). The CDR3 has 12 amino acids. CDR1 and CDR2 (germline): GTSNPN, SVGIG (reference sequence). The germline V and J ends were trimmed by 3 bases and 2 bases, with 8 bases remaining between them. Written as DNA, the CDR3 is TGTGCCTGGAGCCGGGGTACCTACGAGCAGTACTTC. Residues: CAWSRGTYEQYF.

The chain recombines TRBV29-1 with TRBJ2-7; 7 bases match TRBD1. The CDR3 contains 13 residues. Unmatched junction bases numbered 10, after V lost 7 bases and J lost 4 bases. CDR1 SQVTM and CDR2 ANQGSEA come from the germline V gene. CDR3 sequence (DNA): TGCAGCGCTATGGACAGGCTGGGGTACGAGCAGTACTTC. This codes for CSAMDRLGYEQYF.

Regarding this clone: Relative to the germline gene, one junction end is altered; a read error may explain this. The chain links TRBV5-6 to TRBJ1-4; D is uncertain. The CDR3 is made up of 16 amino acids. CDR1 and CDR2 (germline): SGHDT, YYEEEE. The CDR3 spells CASSSPIMSINDKLFF. CDR3 in DNA: TGTGCCAGCAGCTCCCCTATTATGAGTATAAATGACAAACTGTTTTTT.

This clone has more than one count but fewer than ten. The chain employs TRBV6-1 and TRBJ1-5, with D unresolved. V lost 0 bases and J lost 0, with 6 bases in between. CDR3 length: 15 amino acids. Germline loops: CDR1 MNHNS, CDR2 SASEGT. The CDR3 DNA reads TGTGCCAGCAGTGAAGCCGCAGGTAGCAATCAGCCCCAGCATTTT. This gives the protein CASSEAAGSNQPQHF.

The chain joins TRBV6-5 to TRBJ1-3; D is undetermined. The V end lost 10 bases, the J end lost 0 bases, and 16 bases lay between the germline ends. The germline gives CDR1 MNHEY, CDR2 SVGAGI. CDR3 length equals 15 residues. CDR3 protein: CATCRELLSGNTIYF. In DNA form, the CDR3 reads TGTGCCACCTGCCGGGAACTCCTCTCTGGAAACACCATATATTTT.

V and J are TRBV2 and TRBJ1-2, with 8 bases that match TRBD1. Germline CDR1 and CDR2: SNHLY and FYNNEI. Trimming at V came to 0 bases and at J to 7 bases, leaving 7 bases not matched to a gene. This CDR3 has 15 residues. The CDR3, as DNA: TGTGCCAGCAGTGAAGCGGCATGGACAGGGTTTGGCTACACCTTC. This sequence encodes CASSEAAWTGFGYTF.

Comments on this clone: The sample carries other DNA sequences with the same CDR3. Here the CDR3 reads CASSLAENTEAFF. Written as DNA, the CDR3 is TGTGCCAGCAGTTTAGCAGAGAACACTGAAGCTTTCTTT. The chain employs TRBV12-3 or TRBV12-4 and TRBJ1-1; D unclear. CDR3 length: 13 residues. Trimming took off 0 bases at V and 1 base at J, with 3 bases between the two ends.

The chain links TRBV6-2 or TRBV6-3 to TRBJ2-2, with D uncertain. Germline V CDR1 and CDR2: MNHEY, SVGEGT. Trimming took 3 bases from V and 7 from J, leaving 15 bases between them. The CDR3 is made up of 15 amino acids. This CDR3 is CASSYPPGMGGELFF. The CDR3 nucleotides are TGTGCCAGCAGTTATCCCCCCGGCATGGGCGGGGAGCTGTTTTTT.

The chain couples TRBV5-1 to TRBJ2-7; maybe TRBD1 (5 bases). The ends were cut back, 1 base at V and 2 bases at J, with 13 bases in the middle. CDR3 size: 15 residues. Germline values: CDR1 SGHRS, CDR2 YFSETQ. The CDR3 sequence: CASSLKGPPPYEQYF. The CDR3 DNA is TGCGCCAGCAGCTTGAAGGGGCCTCCGCCCTACGAGCAGTACTTC.

The rearrangement links TRBV3-1 (or the pseudogene TRBV3-2) to TRBJ2-6; D not certain. Looked up from germline, CDR1 is LGHDT and CDR2 is YNNKEL (reference sequence). The CDR3 is 15 amino acids. V was clipped by 1 base and J by 0 bases, with 4 bases between them. The CDR3 loop reads CASSQGASGANVLTF. For the CDR3, the DNA is TGTGCCAGCAGCCAAGGAGCCTCTGGGGCCAACGTCCTGACTTTC.

The rearrangement uses TRBV24-1 and TRBJ2-2; D perhaps matches TRBD1 (5 bases). CDR3 length: 16 residues. V lost 5 bases and J 0 bases, leaving 12 bases between the germline ends. Germline V lookup: CDR1 KGHDR, CDR2 SFDVKD. In DNA form, the CDR3 reads TGTGCCACCAGTGGGGGCGGACAAACGAACACCGGGGAGCTGTTTTTT. As protein: CATSGGGQTNTGELFF.

The chain employs TRBV5-1 and TRBJ2-7; 10 bases match TRBD2. The CDR3 sequence is 14 residues long. The V segment lost 5 bases and the J segment 8 bases; nucleotides outside the gene matches: 10. Germline CDR1 reads SGHRS; CDR2 reads YFSETQ. DNA of the CDR3: TGCGCCAGCAGTCTATCTAGCGGGAGTATACAGCAGTACTTC. Amino acid sequence: CASSLSSGSIQQYF.

The genes are TRBV4-2 and TRBJ1-6; TRBD1 is a possible D gene (5 bases). Germline values: CDR1 LGHNA, CDR2 YNFKEQ. The CDR3 has 18 amino acids. The V end lost 0 bases, the J end lost 5 bases, and 17 bases lay between the germline ends. CDR3 DNA: TGTGCCAGCAGCCAAGATTTCGGGCTTGACAGAAATAATTCACCCCTCCACTTT. Translating gives CASSQDFGLDRNNSPLHF.

This clone is a singleton in its sample. The gene calls are TRBV7-9 and TRBJ2-7, with D perhaps matching TRBD2 (5 bases). This CDR3 is 13 amino acids long. With 3 bases removed from V and 9 bases from J, the gap between germline ends came to 15 bases. Per the germline V gene, CDR1 is SEHNR and CDR2 is FQNEAQ (reference sequence). CDR3 region: CASSLDEGTRQYF. The CDR3 coding sequence is TGTGCCAGCAGCTTGGATGAGGGTACGAGGCAGTACTTC.

This clone was seen a single time. The genes are TRBV7-8 and TRBJ1-5; TRBD1 matches 9 bases. The germline V gene encodes CDR1 SGHVS and CDR2 FQNEAQ. The V segment lost 5 bases and the J segment 9 bases; nucleotides outside the gene matches: 8. The CDR3 loop spans 14 amino acids. Here the CDR3 DNA reads TGTGCCAGCAGCCCGGGGACAGGGAGGGCGCCCCAGCATTTT. This codes for CASSPGTGRAPQHF.

The chain joins TRBV5-1 to TRBJ2-3; D perhaps matches TRBD2 (6 bases). This CDR3 has 15 amino acids. V gave up 4 bases and J gave up 5 bases, with 17 bases separating them. Germline V lookup: CDR1 SGHRS, CDR2 YFSETQ. CDR3 coding DNA: TGCGCCAGCAGCCCCGGACTGCTGGGGGGAGATACGCAGTATTTT. Amino acids: CASSPGLLGGDTQYF.

This chain joins TRBV28 and TRBJ1-1; 7 bases line up with TRBD1. Germline V gene data show CDR1 as MDHEN and CDR2 as SYDVKM. V shed 6 bases, J shed 0 bases, and the junction held 7 bases outside the gene matches. This CDR3 spans 15 amino acids. The CDR3 DNA follows: TGTGCCAGCAGCCCCCCGGACAGGATGAACACTGAAGCTTTCTTT. Its translation is CASSPPDRMNTEAFF.

On this clone: A junction end diverges from the germline sequence, so it may reflect a read error. The chain uses TRBV7-2 and TRBJ1-1; 10 bases agree with TRBD1. Germline values: CDR1 SGHTA, CDR2 FQGNSA. The CDR3 runs 16 residues. The CDR3 DNA reads TGTGCCAGCAGCTTAAGCTCCTTAATGACAGGGGGCCAACCTTATTTT. It encodes CASSLSSLMTGGQPYF.

The chain employs TRBV11-3 and TRBJ2-2; D possibly corresponds to TRBD2 (6 bases). Trimming shortened V by 5 bases and J by 7 bases, and 11 bases separated the two germline ends. CDR3 size: 13 residues. Germline CDR1 and CDR2: SGHNT and YENEEA. CDR3 nucleotides: TGTGCCAGCAGCGGGGAGGATGGCGGGGAGCTGTTTTTT. Protein sequence: CASSGEDGGELFF.

The gene calls are TRBV7-2 and TRBJ1-2; D might be TRBD1 (5 bases). CDR3 size: 16 residues. Per the germline V gene, CDR1 is SGHTA and CDR2 is FQGNSA. V was cut by 1 base and J by 5 bases, with 17 bases left in between. The CDR3 DNA sequence: TGTGCCAGCAGCTTAGGGGGGATGGGGAAGGGGTATGGCTACACCTTC. This codes for CASSLGGMGKGYGYTF.

V usage is TRBV6-5 and J usage is TRBJ2-1; D not certain. The V gene's germline CDR1 is MNHEY and CDR2 SVGAGI. The CDR3 covers 12 residues. V lost 8 bases and J lost 5, with 10 bases in between. The chain's CDR3 is CASLSRHNEQFF. The DNA of the CDR3 is TGTGCCAGCCTGTCCAGACACAATGAGCAGTTCTTC.

CDR3 DNA sequence: TGTGCCAGTAGTATACACCTCTCCCGAGGCCAGCCCCAGCATTTT. Its protein product is CASSIHLSRGQPQHF. This rearrangement joins TRBV19 to TRBJ1-5; no clear D gene. The germline gives CDR1 LNHDA, CDR2 SQIVND (reference sequence). The CDR3 has 15 residues. V lost 2 bases to trimming and J lost 7 bases, with 15 bases between them. The entire variable domain, with the rest obtained from reference TRBV19 and TRBJ1-5, is as follows: DGGITQSPKYLFRKEGQNVTLSCEQNLNHDAMYWYRQDPGQGLRLIYYSQIVNDFQKGDIAEGYSVSREKKESFPLTVTSAQKNPTAFYLCASSIHLSRGQPQHFGDGTRLSIL.

This chain connects TRBV7-2 to TRBJ2-3, with TRBD1 identical over 12 bases. The CDR3 is 14 residues long. Germline CDR1 SGHTA, CDR2 FQGNSA. Losses at the gene ends were 10 bases for V and 9 bases for J; bases not matched to a gene: 11. CDR3 bases: TGTGCCAAGAGCTCCGGGACAGGGGGCCAAACGCAGTATTTT. Amino acids: CAKSSGTGGQTQYF.

The chain carries TRBV9 and TRBJ1-2; no firm D call. The germline V gene has CDR1 SGDLS and CDR2 YYNGEE. V was pared by 2 bases and J by 5 bases, with 16 bases between. The CDR3 covers 15 residues. The chain's CDR3 is CASSVALGAFYGYTF. The CDR3 nucleotides read TGTGCCAGCAGCGTCGCCCTGGGCGCTTTTTATGGCTACACCTTC.

The chain has TRBV29-1 and TRBJ1-2; 9 bases fit TRBD1. V lost 7 bases to trimming and J lost 4 bases; unmatched junction nucleotides: 7. This CDR3 has 13 amino acids. Germline-derived CDR1 and CDR2 are SQVTM and ANQGSEA. Here the CDR3 reads CSASGGQGYGYTF. Written as DNA, the CDR3 is TGCAGCGCGTCCGGGGGACAGGGCTATGGCTACACCTTC. Supplemented by reference TRBV29-1 and TRBJ1-2, the full variable domain reads SAVISQKPSRDICQRGTSLTIQCQVDSQVTMMFWYRQQPGQSLTLIATANQGSEATYESGFVIDKFPISRPNLTFSTLTVSNMSPEDSSIYLCSASGGQGYGYTFGSGTRLTVV.

This clone was seen once. V and J are TRBV28 and TRBJ1-1; 9 bases agree with TRBD1. CDR1 and CDR2 (germline): MDHEN, SYDVKM. The junction had 9 bases not matched to a gene; V was cut back by 6 bases and J by 4 bases. This CDR3 region has 15 residues. The CDR3 spells CASRPGQGWGTEAFF. The DNA of the CDR3 is TGTGCCAGCAGGCCGGGACAGGGCTGGGGCACTGAAGCTTTCTTT.

The genes are TRBV5-1 and TRBJ2-7, with D unresolved. V dropped 4 bases and J dropped 4 bases, with 9 bases sitting between them. Germline V gene data show CDR1 as SGHRS and CDR2 as YFSETQ. CDR3 length: 12 amino acids. CDR3 protein: CASSQTTYEQYF. Written as DNA, the CDR3 is TGCGCCAGCAGCCAGACAACGTACGAGCAGTACTTC.